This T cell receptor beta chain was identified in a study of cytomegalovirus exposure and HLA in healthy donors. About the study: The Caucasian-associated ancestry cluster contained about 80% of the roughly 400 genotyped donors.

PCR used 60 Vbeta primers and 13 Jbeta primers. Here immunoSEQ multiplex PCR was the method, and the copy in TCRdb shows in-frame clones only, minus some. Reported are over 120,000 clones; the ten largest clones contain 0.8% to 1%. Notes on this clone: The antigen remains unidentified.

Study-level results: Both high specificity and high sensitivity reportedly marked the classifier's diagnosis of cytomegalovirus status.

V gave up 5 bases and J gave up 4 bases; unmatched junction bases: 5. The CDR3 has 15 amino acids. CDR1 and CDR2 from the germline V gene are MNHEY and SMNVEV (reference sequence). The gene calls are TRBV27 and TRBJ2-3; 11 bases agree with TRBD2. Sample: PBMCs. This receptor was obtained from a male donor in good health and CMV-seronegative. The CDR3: CASSPLAGVSDTQYF. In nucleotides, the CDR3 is TGTGCCAGCAGTCCACTAGCGGGAGTATCAGATACGCAGTATTTT.